The clone carrying this TCR beta chain came up many times. Antigen: not known. This sample is part of a study of neurological immune-mediated disorders. One entry per CDR3 protein results from TCRdb running MiXCR on the 5' RACE reads. The repertoire holds under 90,000 distinct CDR3 sequences, with 10% to 13% as singletons. Study-wide findings and caveats: While HTLV-1-associated myelopathy showed the greatest TCR clonal expansion, multiple sclerosis showed the least, falling below healthy controls.

Germline values: CDR1 SQVTM, CDR2 ANQGSEA. This CDR3 contains 11 residues. V gave up 4 bases and J gave up 2 bases, with 6 bases separating them. From 2 million PBMCs stored at -80 C, the unsorted libraries were generated. The sequenced material came from PBMCs. The V call is TRBV29-1, the J call TRBJ2-7; D call uncertain. This sequence was found in a man aged 35 to 55 in good health. The CDR3 region has the DNA TGCAGCGTTGTGGTCCCCTACGAGCAGTACTTC. Translating it yields CSVVVPYEQYF.